The 27 T cell receptor beta chains reported below all come from one sample, sequenced in a study of CD8 T cells in ankylosing spondylitis. TCRdb independently ran MiXCR on the 5' RACE reads; one entry per CDR3 protein. The sample contains about 92,000 distinct CDR3 sequences, 7.5% to 9% of which appear only once. Sequencing was performed on blood, either unsorted or a sorted T cell fraction (not recorded which). The receptors originated from a male donor with ankylosing spondylitis or in good health (not recorded which).

V is TRBV14 and J is TRBJ2-7; D ambiguous. Germline assignment: CDR1 SGHDN and CDR2 FVKESK. V was pared by 1 base and J by 2 bases, with 15 bases between. The CDR3 contains 16 residues. This CDR3 is CASSQVLPGVAYEQYF. The CDR3, as DNA: TGTGCCAGCAGCCAAGTTTTACCGGGTGTGGCCTACGAGCAGTACTTC.

This clonotype was counted at least ten times. This chain joins TRBV2 and TRBJ2-3; D is uncertain. The CDR3 contains 14 residues. Germline V gene sequence: CDR1 SNHLY, CDR2 FYNNEI. The V and J ends lost 4 bases and 0 bases respectively, with 8 bases between them. The CDR3 protein is CASSGFRSTDTQYF. DNA for the CDR3: TGTGCCAGCAGTGGTTTCAGGAGCACAGATACGCAGTATTTT.

The sample holds a few counts of this clonotype. The V and J genes are TRBV11-2 and TRBJ2-5, with a weak D call TRBD2 (6 bases). The CDR3 has 13 amino acids. Trimming took 5 bases from V and 3 from J, leaving 10 bases between them. The V gene's germline CDR1 is SGHAT and CDR2 FQNNGV. CDR3 loop: CASSPGLKETQYF. For the CDR3, the DNA is TGTGCCAGCAGCCCGGGACTGAAAGAGACCCAGTACTTC. The entire variable domain, with the rest obtained from reference TRBV11-2 and TRBJ2-5, is as follows: EAGVAQSPRYKIIEKRQSVAFWCNPISGHATLYWYQQILGQGPKLLIQFQNNGVVDDSQLPKDRFSAERLKGVDSTLKIQPAKLEDSAVYLCASSPGLKETQYFGPGTRLLVL.

This clonotype was recorded at least ten times. This chain links TRBV7-6 with TRBJ2-3; weak D call: TRBD2 (6 bases). CDR3 length equals 16 residues. Trimming left V 5 bases short and J 6 bases short, with 21 bases between. Germline CDR1 is SGHVS and CDR2 is FNYEAQ. The CDR3 is CASSPPGLTARDTQYF. The DNA for the CDR3 is TGTGCCAGCAGCCCACCGGGACTTACCGCACGGGATACGCAGTATTTT.

This clonotype came up many times. The chain employs TRBV28 and TRBJ2-7, with 9 bases aligning to TRBD1. Trimming took 4 bases from V and 6 from J; bases not matched to a gene: 10. CDR3 length equals 15 residues. CDR1 MDHEN and CDR2 SYDVKM come from the germline V gene. The CDR3 DNA is TGTGCCAGCAGTTGGGGGGACAGGGTTTTCCTCGAGCAGTACTTC. This translates into CASSWGDRVFLEQYF.

This clonotype has a count of ten or more. The chain employs TRBV20-1 and TRBJ1-1; D not resolved. Trimming cost V 1 base and J 0 bases, with 12 bases left between them. In germline, CDR1 is DFQATT, CDR2 SNEGSKA (reference sequence). The CDR3 runs to 15 residues. CDR3 protein: CSARAQRGMNTEAFF. The CDR3 coding sequence is TGCAGTGCTAGAGCACAACGGGGAATGAACACTGAAGCTTTCTTT.

The chain combines TRBV15 with TRBJ2-3, with D unresolved. Between the trimmed V and J ends, which lost 1 base and 1 base, there was a span of 6 bases. The CDR3 contains 14 residues. CDR1 is LNHNV and CDR2 is YYDKDF in the germline V gene (reference sequence). The CDR3 nucleotides are TGTGCCACCAGCAGAGGAACAGGCACAGATACGCAGTATTTT. Amino acids: CATSRGTGTDTQYF.

This clonotype was recorded at least ten times. The rearrangement links TRBV11-3 to TRBJ2-1; 9 nucleotides match TRBD2. The germline gives CDR1 SGHNT, CDR2 YENEEA. Trimming at V came to 0 bases and at J to 7 bases, leaving 13 bases not matched to a gene. CDR3 length equals 18 residues. The CDR3 region is CASSLDRGVSGGMNEQFF. The CDR3 DNA is TGTGCCAGCAGCTTAGATCGAGGTGTCAGCGGGGGGATGAATGAGCAGTTCTTC.

The sample holds a few counts of this clonotype. The chain has TRBV6-2 or TRBV6-3 and TRBJ2-5; TRBD1 matches at 9 bases. The J segment lost 5 bases and the V segment lost 6 bases, leaving 4 bases of the junction unmatched. Per germline, CDR1 MNHEY and CDR2 SVGEGT. The length of the CDR3 is 13 residues. CDR3 in amino acids: CASRLTGGETQYF. The CDR3 coding sequence is TGTGCCAGCAGACTGACAGGGGGTGAGACCCAGTACTTC.

This clonotype was recorded at least ten times. The CDR3 nucleotides are TGCGCCAGCAGCTTAACCTACGGGCACGAGCAGTACTTC. Translation gives CASSLTYGHEQYF. The chain carries TRBV5-1 and TRBJ2-7; D remains ambiguous. V was cut by 2 bases and J by 5 bases, with 11 bases left in between. CDR1 is SGHRS and CDR2 is YFSETQ in the germline V gene. The CDR3 spans 13 residues.

This clonotype was observed at least ten times. The rearrangement links TRBV20-1 to TRBJ2-4; either TRBD1 or TRBD2 may supply D (5 bases each). The CDR3 totals 16 residues. V lost 5 bases, J lost 0 bases, and 17 bases lay in between. The germline gives CDR1 DFQATT, CDR2 SNEGSKA (reference sequence). DNA of the CDR3: TGCAGTGCTCGTGACTTCCGGGGACGAGCCAAAAACATTCAGTACTTC. Its protein is CSARDFRGRAKNIQYF.

This clonotype appeared many times. The chain recombines TRBV6-1 with TRBJ1-6; weak D call: TRBD1 (6 bases). V lost 6 bases, J lost 4 bases, and 13 bases lay in between. There are 15 residues in the CDR3. Looked up from germline, CDR1 is MNHNS and CDR2 is SASEGT. The CDR3 here is CASRTGTSYNSPLHF. The DNA of the CDR3 is TGTGCCAGCAGAACAGGGACCTCGTATAATTCACCCCTCCACTTT.

This clonotype has a count of ten or more. This sequence joins TRBV7-2 and TRBJ1-4; D perhaps matches TRBD1 (6 bases). The CDR3 is made up of 15 amino acids. From germline, CDR1 is SGHTA and CDR2 FQGNSA. Trimming took off 5 bases at V and 7 bases at J, with 17 bases between the two ends. The CDR3 region is CASSPGGRGGEKLFF. The CDR3 DNA sequence: TGTGCCAGCAGCCCTGGGGGCAGGGGCGGTGAAAAACTGTTTTTT.

This clonotype was picked up many times. The chain is built from TRBV28 and TRBJ1-5; D possibly corresponds to TRBD1 (6 bases). The germline V gene has CDR1 MDHEN and CDR2 SYDVKM. Trimming stripped 5 bases from V and 5 bases from J, with 13 bases between. This CDR3 has 14 amino acids. CDR3 in amino acids: CASSPSNRDQPQHF. CDR3 DNA: TGTGCCAGCAGTCCCTCCAACAGGGATCAGCCCCAGCATTTT.

CDR3 loop: CASSYTGMGSTEAFF. The CDR3, as DNA: TGTGCCAGCAGCTATACAGGGATGGGAAGCACTGAAGCTTTCTTT. The chain links TRBV7-9 to TRBJ1-1; D is possibly TRBD1 (6 bases). V lost 4 bases to trimming and J lost 4 bases, with 16 bases between them. The CDR3 consists of 15 residues. Germline V gives CDR1 SEHNR, CDR2 FQNEAQ (reference sequence). The whole variable domain, remainder taken from reference TRBV7-9 and TRBJ1-1, is DTGVSQNPRHKITKRGQNVTFRCDPISEHNRLYWYRQTLGQGPEFLTYFQNEAQLEKSRLLSDRFSAERPKGSFSTLEIQRTEQGDSAMYLCASSYTGMGSTEAFFGQGTRLTVV.

In this sample, this clonotype turned up many times. The rearrangement joins TRBV20-1 to TRBJ2-3; TRBD1 aligns across 10 bases. Germline CDR1 and CDR2: DFQATT and SNEGSKA (reference sequence). This CDR3 comprises 17 residues. With 4 bases clipped from V and 2 bases from J, the junction kept 12 bases outside the gene matches. CDR3 nucleotide sequence: TGCAGTGCTAATTGGGACAGGGGATGGGATCTCACAGATACGCAGTATTTT. Translation gives CSANWDRGWDLTDTQYF.

This clonotype was seen ten or more times. The chain employs TRBV5-1 and TRBJ2-1; the match to TRBD1 covers 8 bases. With 4 bases clipped from V and 2 bases from J, the junction kept 5 bases outside the gene matches. The CDR3 has 15 amino acids. The germline V gene encodes CDR1 SGHRS and CDR2 YFSETQ. The CDR3 sequence: CASSPRGPPYNEQFF. CDR3 in DNA: TGCGCCAGCAGCCCCAGGGGGCCGCCCTACAATGAGCAGTTCTTC.

This clonotype was counted at least ten times. The chain links TRBV12-3 or TRBV12-4 to TRBJ2-1, with D perhaps given as TRBD1 or TRBD2 (5 bases each). The CDR3 consists of 12 residues. V was trimmed by 7 bases and J by 6 bases, leaving 10 bases between them. The CDR3 sequence: CASNWGPNEQFF. The DNA for the CDR3 is TGTGCCAGCAATTGGGGACCCAATGAGCAGTTCTTC.

There are many counts of this clonotype. This sequence joins TRBV14 and TRBJ2-2; the D gene is possibly TRBD1 (6 bases). CDR3 length equals 14 residues. From germline, CDR1 is SGHDN and CDR2 FVKESK. The germline V and J ends were trimmed by 3 bases and 1 base, with 6 bases remaining between them. The CDR3 loop reads CASSQTGNTGELFF. In nucleotides, the CDR3 is TGTGCCAGCAGCCAGACAGGGAACACCGGGGAGCTGTTTTTT.

In this sample, this clonotype turned up a few times. CDR3: CASAHGQGDYNEQFF. The CDR3 coding sequence is TGTGCTAGTGCCCACGGACAGGGGGATTACAATGAGCAGTTCTTC. V gene TRBV12-5 combines with J gene TRBJ2-1; 10 positions match TRBD1. V dropped 7 bases and J dropped 4; count of bases not matched to a gene: 7. The CDR3 is 15 amino acids. Germline lookup yields CDR1 LGHNT and CDR2 FRNRAP.

This clonotype was recorded many times. The chain recombines TRBV12-3 or TRBV12-4 with TRBJ2-7; D could derive from TRBD1 or TRBD2 (5 bases each). This CDR3 is 16 amino acids long. V was cut by 5 bases and J by 1 base, with 18 bases left in between. CDR3 DNA: TGTGCCAGCAGTATACCCGGGACGGGGCTTTCCTACGAGCAGTACTTC. Encoded protein: CASSIPGTGLSYEQYF.

This clonotype has only a few counts. The chain is built from TRBV19 and TRBJ1-3; D is uncertain. V gave up 3 bases and J gave up 0 bases, with 9 bases separating them. There are 15 residues in the CDR3. CDR1 LNHDA and CDR2 SQIVND come from the germline V gene (reference sequence). The CDR3 DNA sequence: TGTGCCAGTAGTATTGATTACCGCTCTGGAAACACCATATATTTT. It encodes CASSIDYRSGNTIYF.

This clonotype occurred many times. V and J are TRBV20-1 and TRBJ2-3; D uncertain. Germline CDR1 and CDR2: DFQATT and SNEGSKA (reference sequence). CDR3 size: 16 residues. V was trimmed by 3 bases and J by 0 bases, leaving 16 bases between them. The CDR3 sequence: CSASPAEILSTDTQYF. DNA for the CDR3: TGCAGTGCTAGTCCTGCGGAGATTCTTAGCACAGATACGCAGTATTTT.

This clonotype was counted many times. The chain combines TRBV7-9 with TRBJ2-4, with TRBD2 as a possible D gene (7 bases). V was clipped by 4 bases and J by 6 bases, with 19 bases between them. Germline lookup yields CDR1 SEHNR and CDR2 FQNEAQ (reference sequence). The CDR3 spans 16 residues. The CDR3 DNA follows: TGTGCCAGCAGCTCGTTTGGTGGGGGGGCCGGAAACATTCAGTACTTC. Translation gives CASSSFGGGAGNIQYF.

This clonotype was recorded many times. V usage is TRBV29-1 and J usage is TRBJ1-2; possible D gene TRBD1, 6 bases. V gave up 3 bases and J gave up 4 bases, with 15 bases separating them. Germline V lookup: CDR1 SQVTM, CDR2 ANQGSEA. CDR3 length: 14 amino acids. The CDR3 bases are TGCAGCGTTGACCCGCCAGGGGCCCTCTATGGCTACACCTTC. Its protein product is CSVDPPGALYGYTF.

This clonotype has a count of ten or more. The gene calls are TRBV20-1 and TRBJ2-5, with D perhaps matching TRBD1 (6 bases). Germline V gene sequence: CDR1 DFQATT, CDR2 SNEGSKA (reference sequence). The CDR3 is made up of 14 amino acids. Trimming stripped 8 bases from V and 5 bases from J, with 21 bases between. CDR3 coding DNA: TGCAGTCCCGGCGGGCTAGCTGGGGGCGAGACCCAGTACTTC. Its protein product is CSPGGLAGGETQYF.

The V call is TRBV11-1, the J call TRBJ2-1; 11 bases agree with TRBD1. This CDR3 has 14 residues. From germline, CDR1 is SGHAT and CDR2 FQDESV (reference sequence). V lost 1 base and J lost 9; bases outside the gene matches: 2. CDR3: CASSLGTGGGEQFF. The CDR3 bases are TGTGCCAGCAGCTTAGGGACAGGGGGCGGTGAGCAGTTCTTC.